This T cell receptor beta chain was retrieved from a study of graft-versus-host responses after intestinal transplantation. Across the whole study: Anti-thymocyte globulin induction, then tacrolimus and steroids for about 3 years, went to all recipients. Study-level results: The highest levels of circulating GvH clones went along with early declines in HvG clones after transplant. Present in recipient marrow, GvH clones included some that appeared first in ileum or blood. Some patients had graft-donor T cell macrochimerism, and their allografts showed high graft-versus-host to host-versus-graft clonal ratios.

Regarding this clone: The antigen is undetermined.

Profiled with immunoSEQ multiplex PCR; TCRdb holds only in-frame clones, not every one. Here the sample spans some 86,000 clones, around 90% being singletons. The sequence was collected from a human donor who was the organ donor for an intestinal transplant. The input for sequencing was unstimulated CD4+ T cells sorted from spleen or lymph node cells, taken before transplant.

CDR3 DNA sequence: TGTGCCAGTAGTATAGGAGCCCTAGCGGGGGCGAAGAATGAGCAGTTCTTC. It translates to CASSIGALAGAKNEQFF. V is TRBV19 and J is TRBJ2-1; 10 bases map to TRBD2. This CDR3 has 17 residues. Germline V gives CDR1 LNHDA, CDR2 SQIVND (reference sequence). After removal of 1 base from V and 7 bases from J, the junction contained 10 bases not matched to a gene. Using reference TRBV19 and TRBJ2-1 for the parts outside the CDR3, the full variable domain is DGGITQSPKYLFRKEGQNVTLSCEQNLNHDAMYWYRQDPGQGLRLIYYSQIVNDFQKGDIAEGYSVSREKKESFPLTVTSAQKNPTAFYLCASSIGALAGAKNEQFFGPGTRLTVL.